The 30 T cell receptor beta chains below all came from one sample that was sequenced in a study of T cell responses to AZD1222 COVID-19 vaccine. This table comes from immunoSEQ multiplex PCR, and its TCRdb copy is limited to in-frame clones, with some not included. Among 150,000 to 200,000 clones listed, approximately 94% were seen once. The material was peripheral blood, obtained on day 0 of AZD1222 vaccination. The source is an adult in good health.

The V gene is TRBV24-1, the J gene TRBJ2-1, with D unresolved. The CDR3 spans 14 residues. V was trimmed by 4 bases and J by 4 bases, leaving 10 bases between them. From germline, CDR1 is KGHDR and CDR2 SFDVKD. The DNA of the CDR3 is TGTGCCACCAGTGAATTGGTTACTTACAATGAGCAGTTCTTC. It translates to CATSELVTYNEQFF.

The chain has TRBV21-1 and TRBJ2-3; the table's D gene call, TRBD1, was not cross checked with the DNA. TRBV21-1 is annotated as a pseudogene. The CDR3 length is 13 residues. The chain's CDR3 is CASSKKQGYTQYF. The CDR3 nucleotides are TGTGCCAGCAGCAAGAAACAGGGGTATACGCAGTATTTT.

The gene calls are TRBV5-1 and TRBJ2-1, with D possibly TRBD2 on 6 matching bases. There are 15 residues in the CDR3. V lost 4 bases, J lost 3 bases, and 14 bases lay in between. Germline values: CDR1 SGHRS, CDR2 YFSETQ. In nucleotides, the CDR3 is TGCGCCAGCAGCCCGGGGGACGGCATCTACAATGAGCAGTTCTTC. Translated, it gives CASSPGDGIYNEQFF. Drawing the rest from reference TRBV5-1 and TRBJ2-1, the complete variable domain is KAGVTQTPRYLIKTRGQQVTLSCSPISGHRSVSWYQQTPGQGLQFLFEYFSETQRNKGNFPGRFSGRQFSNSRSEMNVSTLELGDSALYLCASSPGDGIYNEQFFGPGTRLTVL.

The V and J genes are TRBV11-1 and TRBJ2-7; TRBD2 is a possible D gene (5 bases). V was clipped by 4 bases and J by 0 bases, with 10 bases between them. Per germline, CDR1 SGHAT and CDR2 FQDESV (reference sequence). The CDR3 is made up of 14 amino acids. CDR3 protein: CASSYERISYEQYF. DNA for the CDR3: TGTGCCAGCAGCTATGAGCGGATCTCCTACGAGCAGTACTTC.

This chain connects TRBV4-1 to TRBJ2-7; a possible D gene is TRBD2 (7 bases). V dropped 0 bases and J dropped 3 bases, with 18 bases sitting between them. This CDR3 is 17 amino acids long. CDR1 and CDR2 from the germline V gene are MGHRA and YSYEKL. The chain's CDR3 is CASSQDPRGGGIYEQYF. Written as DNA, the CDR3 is TGCGCCAGCAGCCAAGATCCCCGGGGAGGGGGAATCTACGAGCAGTACTTC.

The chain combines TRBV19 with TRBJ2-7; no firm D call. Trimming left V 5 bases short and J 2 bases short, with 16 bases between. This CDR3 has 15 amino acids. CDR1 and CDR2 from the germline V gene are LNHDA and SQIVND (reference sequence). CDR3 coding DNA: TGTGCCAGTAGTCCCCAATTCCAGGCCACCTACGAGCAGTACTTC. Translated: CASSPQFQATYEQYF.

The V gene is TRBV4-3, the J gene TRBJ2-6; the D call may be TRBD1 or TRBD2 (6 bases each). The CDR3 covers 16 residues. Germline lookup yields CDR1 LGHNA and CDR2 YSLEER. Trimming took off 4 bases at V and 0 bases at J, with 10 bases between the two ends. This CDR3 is CASSPGGLSGANVLTF. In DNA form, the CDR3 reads TGCGCCAGCAGCCCCGGGGGCCTCTCTGGGGCCAACGTCCTGACTTTC.

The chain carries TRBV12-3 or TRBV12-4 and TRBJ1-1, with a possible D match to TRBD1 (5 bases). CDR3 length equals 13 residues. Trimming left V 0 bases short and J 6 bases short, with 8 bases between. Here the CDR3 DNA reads TGTGCCAGCAGTTTAGCGCAGGGAGCTGAAGCTTTCTTT. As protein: CASSLAQGAEAFF.

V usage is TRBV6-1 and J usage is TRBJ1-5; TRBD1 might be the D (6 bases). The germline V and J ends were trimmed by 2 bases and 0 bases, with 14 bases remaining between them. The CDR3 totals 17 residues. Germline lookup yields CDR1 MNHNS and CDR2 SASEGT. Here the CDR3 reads CASSEPGQGHSNQPQHF. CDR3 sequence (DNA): TGTGCCAGCAGTGAACCGGGGCAGGGACATAGCAATCAGCCCCAGCATTTT.

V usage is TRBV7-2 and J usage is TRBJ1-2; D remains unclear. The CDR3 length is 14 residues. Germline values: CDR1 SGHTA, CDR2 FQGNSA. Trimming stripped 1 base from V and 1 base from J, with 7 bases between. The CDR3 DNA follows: TGTGCCAGCAGCTTAGGGACGTATAACTATGGCTACACCTTC. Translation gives CASSLGTYNYGYTF.

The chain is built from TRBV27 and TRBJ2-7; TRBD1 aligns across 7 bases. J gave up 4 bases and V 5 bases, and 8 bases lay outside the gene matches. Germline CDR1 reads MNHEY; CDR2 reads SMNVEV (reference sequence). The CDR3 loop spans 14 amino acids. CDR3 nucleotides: TGTGCCAGCAGTAGTTACAGGGGACGATACGAGCAGTACTTC. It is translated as CASSSYRGRYEQYF.

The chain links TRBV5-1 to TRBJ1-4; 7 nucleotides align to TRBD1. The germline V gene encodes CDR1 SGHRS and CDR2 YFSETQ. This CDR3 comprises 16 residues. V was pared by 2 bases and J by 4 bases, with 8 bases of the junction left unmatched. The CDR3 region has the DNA TGCGCCAGCAGCTTTTACCCGGGACAGAATAATGAAAAACTGTTTTTT. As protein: CASSFYPGQNNEKLFF.

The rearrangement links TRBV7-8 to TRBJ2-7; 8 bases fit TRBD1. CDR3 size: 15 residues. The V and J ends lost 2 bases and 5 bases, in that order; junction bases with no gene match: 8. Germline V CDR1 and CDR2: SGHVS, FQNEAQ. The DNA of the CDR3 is TGTGCCAGCAGCTTAATGTTTCAGGGGGCAGACGAGCAGTACTTC. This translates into CASSLMFQGADEQYF.

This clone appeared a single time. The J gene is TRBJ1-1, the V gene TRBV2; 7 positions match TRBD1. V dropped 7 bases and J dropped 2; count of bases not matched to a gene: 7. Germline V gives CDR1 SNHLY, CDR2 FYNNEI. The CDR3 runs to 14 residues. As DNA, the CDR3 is TGTGCCAGCAAACGGGACAGTGGCAACACTGAAGCTTTCTTT. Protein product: CASKRDSGNTEAFF.

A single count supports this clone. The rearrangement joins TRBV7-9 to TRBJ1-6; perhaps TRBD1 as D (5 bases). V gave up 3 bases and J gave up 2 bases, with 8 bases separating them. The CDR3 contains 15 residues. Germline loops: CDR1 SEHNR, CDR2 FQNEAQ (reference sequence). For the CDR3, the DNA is TGTGCCAGCAGCTTGCAGGGCGCCTATAATTCACCCCTCCACTTT. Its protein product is CASSLQGAYNSPLHF.

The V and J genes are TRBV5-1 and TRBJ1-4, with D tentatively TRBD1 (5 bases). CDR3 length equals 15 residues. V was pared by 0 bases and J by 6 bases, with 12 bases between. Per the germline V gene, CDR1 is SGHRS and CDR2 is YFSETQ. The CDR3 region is CASSLEGRGDEKLFF. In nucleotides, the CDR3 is TGCGCCAGCAGCTTGGAGGGGCGAGGGGATGAAAAACTGTTTTTT.

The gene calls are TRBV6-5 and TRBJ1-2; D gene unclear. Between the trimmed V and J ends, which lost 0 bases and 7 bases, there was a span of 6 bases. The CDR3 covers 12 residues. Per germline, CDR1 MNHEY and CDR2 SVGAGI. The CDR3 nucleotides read TGTGCCAGCAGTTACTCGATGGGTGGCTACACCTTC. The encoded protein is CASSYSMGGYTF.

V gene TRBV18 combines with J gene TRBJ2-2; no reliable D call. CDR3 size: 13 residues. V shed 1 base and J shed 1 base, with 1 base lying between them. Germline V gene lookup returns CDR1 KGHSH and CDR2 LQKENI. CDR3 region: CASSPLNTGELFF. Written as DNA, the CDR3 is TGTGCCAGCTCACCACTGAACACCGGGGAGCTGTTTTTT.

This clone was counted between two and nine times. In DNA form, the CDR3 reads TGTGCCAGCAGCTCGGACAGCTATGGCTACACCTTC. As protein: CASSSDSYGYTF. This rearrangement joins TRBV5-6 to TRBJ1-2, with a weak D call TRBD1 (6 bases). CDR3 length: 12 amino acids. Trimming stripped 3 bases from V and 4 bases from J, with 7 bases between. Germline values: CDR1 SGHDT, CDR2 YYEEEE.

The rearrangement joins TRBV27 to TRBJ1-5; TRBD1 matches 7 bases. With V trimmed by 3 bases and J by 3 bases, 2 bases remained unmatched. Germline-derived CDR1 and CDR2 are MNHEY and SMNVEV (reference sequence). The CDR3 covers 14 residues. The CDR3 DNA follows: TGTGCCAGCAGTTTGACAGGGACCAATCAGCCCCAGCATTTT. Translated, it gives CASSLTGTNQPQHF.

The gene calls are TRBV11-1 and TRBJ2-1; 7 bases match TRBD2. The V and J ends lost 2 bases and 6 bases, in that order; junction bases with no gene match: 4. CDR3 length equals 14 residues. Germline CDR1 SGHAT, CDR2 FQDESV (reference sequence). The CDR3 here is CASSLPGTINEQFF. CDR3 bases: TGTGCCAGCAGCTTACCAGGGACTATCAATGAGCAGTTCTTC. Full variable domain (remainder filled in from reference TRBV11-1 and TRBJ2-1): EAEVAQSPRYKITEKSQAVAFWCDPISGHATLYWYRQILGQGPELLVQFQDESVVDDSQLPKDRFSAERLKGVDSTLKIQPAELGDSAMYLCASSLPGTINEQFFGPGTRLTVL.

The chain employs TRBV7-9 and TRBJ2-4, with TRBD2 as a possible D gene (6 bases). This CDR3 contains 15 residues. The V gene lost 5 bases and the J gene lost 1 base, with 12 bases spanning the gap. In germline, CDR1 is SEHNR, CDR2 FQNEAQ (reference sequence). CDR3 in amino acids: CASSRGGDAKNIQYF. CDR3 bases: TGTGCCAGCAGCCGCGGAGGGGACGCCAAAAACATTCAGTACTTC.

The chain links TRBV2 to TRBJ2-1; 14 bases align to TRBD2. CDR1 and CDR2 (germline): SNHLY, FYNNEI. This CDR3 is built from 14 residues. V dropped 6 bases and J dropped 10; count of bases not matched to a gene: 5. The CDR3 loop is CASRGLAGAGEQFF. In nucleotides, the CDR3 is TGTGCCAGCAGGGGACTAGCGGGAGCGGGGGAGCAGTTCTTC.

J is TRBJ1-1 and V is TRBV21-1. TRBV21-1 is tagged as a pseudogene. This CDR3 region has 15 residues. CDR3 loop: CASSKVSLGNTEAFF. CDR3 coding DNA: TGTGCCAGCAGCAAAGTAAGTCTCGGGAACACTGAAGCTTTCTTT.

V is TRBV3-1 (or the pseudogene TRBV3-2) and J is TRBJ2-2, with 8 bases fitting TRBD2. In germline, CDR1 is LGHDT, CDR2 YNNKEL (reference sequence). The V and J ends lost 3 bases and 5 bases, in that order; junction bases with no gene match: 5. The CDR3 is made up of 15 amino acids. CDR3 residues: CASSQPGLGTGELFF. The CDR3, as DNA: TGTGCCAGCAGCCAGCCGGGACTAGGGACCGGGGAGCTGTTTTTT.

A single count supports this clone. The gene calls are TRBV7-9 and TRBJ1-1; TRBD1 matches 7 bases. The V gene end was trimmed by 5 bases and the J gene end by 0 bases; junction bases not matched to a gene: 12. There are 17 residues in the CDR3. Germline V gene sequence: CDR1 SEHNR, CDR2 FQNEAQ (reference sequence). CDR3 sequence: CASSPGSFQGVNTEAFF. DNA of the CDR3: TGTGCCAGCAGCCCGGGATCTTTCCAGGGGGTGAACACTGAAGCTTTCTTT. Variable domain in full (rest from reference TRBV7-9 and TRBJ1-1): DTGVSQNPRHKITKRGQNVTFRCDPISEHNRLYWYRQTLGQGPEFLTYFQNEAQLEKSRLLSDRFSAERPKGSFSTLEIQRTEQGDSAMYLCASSPGSFQGVNTEAFFGQGTRLTVV.

The CDR3 region is CATSDPGTGVNEQYF. CDR3 DNA: TGTGCCACCAGTGACCCCGGGACAGGGGTAAACGAGCAGTACTTC. The V gene is TRBV24-1, the J gene TRBJ2-7, with 10 bases fitting TRBD1. The trim removed 4 bases at V and 5 bases at J, leaving 7 bases unmatched. Germline V gives CDR1 KGHDR, CDR2 SFDVKD. CDR3 length: 15 amino acids.

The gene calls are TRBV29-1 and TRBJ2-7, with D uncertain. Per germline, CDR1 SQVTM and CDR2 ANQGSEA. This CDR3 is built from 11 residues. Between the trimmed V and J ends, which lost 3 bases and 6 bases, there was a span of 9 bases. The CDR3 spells CSVEEIGEQYF. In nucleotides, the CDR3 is TGCAGCGTTGAGGAGATTGGCGAGCAGTACTTC.

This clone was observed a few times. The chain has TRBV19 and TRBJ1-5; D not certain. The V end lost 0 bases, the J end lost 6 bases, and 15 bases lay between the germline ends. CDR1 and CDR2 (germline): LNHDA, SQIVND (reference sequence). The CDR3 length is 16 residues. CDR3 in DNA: TGTGCCAGTAGTATAGATCTGTCGACCTGGGTTCAGCCCCAGCATTTT. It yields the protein CASSIDLSTWVQPQHF.

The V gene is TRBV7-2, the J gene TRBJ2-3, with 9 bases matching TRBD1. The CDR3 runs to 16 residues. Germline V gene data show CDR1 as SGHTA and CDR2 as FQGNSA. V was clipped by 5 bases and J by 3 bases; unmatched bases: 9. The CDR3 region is CASSAGGQGKTDTQYF. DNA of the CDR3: TGTGCCAGCAGCGCAGGGGGACAGGGTAAAACAGATACGCAGTATTTT.